A selection of T cell receptor beta chains follows, all from one sample in a study of T cell changes during pregnancy in multiple sclerosis. Only in-frame clones appear in the TCRdb table, and some are missing; sequencing was by immunoSEQ multiplex PCR. The table lists fewer than 15,000 clones, around nine tenths of them singletons. Source: CD8+ T cells from peripheral blood mononuclear cells, taken in the first trimester of pregnancy. These receptors all stem from a female donor with multiple sclerosis, enrolled in a pregnancy study. The CDR3 runs from the conserved cysteine through the conserved F or W. A D gene is named only where the DNA matches it firmly. Expanded clones get a size class; other rows say once, few or many, or leave the size out.

d_call	clone_size	v_call	j_call	cdr3_aa	cdr3_nt
NA	NA	TRBV2	TRBJ2-7	CASSEGGGTAETYEQYF	TGTGCCAGCAGTGAGGGCGGAGGGACAGCGGAAACCTACGAGCAGTACTTC
NA	NA	TRBV27	TRBJ2-5	CASSLSGRGTQYF	TGTGCCAGCAGTTTATCCGGTAGGGGGACCCAGTACTTC
NA	NA	TRBV10-2	TRBJ1-2	CASSESWRSVYGYTF	TGCGCCAGCAGTGAGAGTTGGAGATCCGTCTATGGCTACACCTTC
TRBD1	NA	TRBV6-6	TRBJ2-5	CASGLLGQQETQYF	TGTGCCAGCGGGTTATTGGGACAGCAAGAGACCCAGTACTTC
NA	once	TRBV5-5	TRBJ2-2	CATQLAPSDWSGELFF	TGTGCCACCCAGCTTGCCCCCTCAGACTGGTCCGGGGAGCTGTTTTTT
NA	NA	TRBV5-1	TRBJ2-3	CASSLVPSGPRTDTQYF	TGCGCCAGCAGCTTGGTGCCCAGCGGGCCCCGCACAGATACGCAGTATTTT
TRBD2	NA	TRBV6-1	TRBJ2-3	CASSGTSGGTDTQYF	TGTGCCAGCAGTGGGACTAGCGGGGGCACAGATACGCAGTATTTT
NA	NA	TRBV7-3	TRBJ2-1	CASSLGSVSHPYNEQFF	TGTGCCAGCAGCTTAGGTTCAGTGTCCCACCCCTACAATGAGCAGTTCTTC
TRBD1	NA	TRBV6-1	TRBJ2-7	CASSEETGGSNEQYF	TGTGCCAGCAGTGAAGAGACAGGGGGCTCCAACGAGCAGTACTTC
TRBD1	once	TRBV10-2	TRBJ2-7	CASRPGQRYYEQYF	TGCGCCAGCAGACCGGGACAGAGATACTACGAGCAGTACTTC
TRBD1	NA	TRBV19	TRBJ1-1	CASRDRYTEAFF	TGTGCCAGTAGGGACAGGTACACTGAAGCTTTCTTT
NA	NA	TRBV14	TRBJ2-2	CASSLTATGELFF	TGTGCCAGCAGCCTGACAGCCACCGGGGAGCTGTTTTTT
TRBD2	medium-sized	TRBV15	TRBJ2-3	CATSRVAGGTDTQYF	TGTGCCACCAGCAGAGTAGCGGGGGGCACAGATACGCAGTATTTT
NA	NA	TRBV5-6	TRBJ1-2	CASSPDDEQGVRGYTF	TGTGCCAGCAGCCCGGACGACGAACAGGGAGTGCGTGGCTACACCTTC
NA	NA	TRBV6-4	TRBJ2-1	CASSRQGGSYNEQFF	TGTGCCAGCAGTCGCCAAGGGGGCTCCTACAATGAGCAGTTCTTC
TRBD2	NA	TRBV6-1	TRBJ2-7	CASSEELAGGFYEQYF	TGTGCCAGCAGTGAGGAACTAGCGGGGGGGTTCTACGAGCAGTACTTC
NA	few	TRBV27	TRBJ2-2	CASSGYRDLTGELFF	TGTGCCAGCAGTGGTTACAGGGATTTGACCGGGGAGCTGTTTTTT
TRBD1	NA	TRBV27	TRBJ2-7	CASSLSGTGLTGEYF	TGTGCCAGCAGTTTATCAGGGACAGGGCTGACTGGGGAGTACTTC
NA	NA	TRBV5-1	TRBJ1-1	CASSLSGYDEAFF	TGCGCCAGCAGCTTGTCGGGGTACGATGAAGCTTTCTTT
NA	NA	TRBV4-1	TRBJ1-1	CASSHVLWTEAFF	TGCGCCAGCAGCCACGTACTTTGGACTGAAGCTTTCTTT
TRBD1	NA	TRBV7-2	TRBJ1-1	CASSLPRQGLTEAFF	TGTGCCAGCAGCTTACCCCGACAGGGCCTCACTGAAGCTTTCTTT
TRBD1	NA	TRBV11-2	TRBJ1-2	CASSSTGDGYTF	TGTGCCAGCAGCTCGACAGGGGATGGCTACACCTTC
NA	medium-sized	TRBV7-2	TRBJ1-5	CASSSPYVEGDQPQHF	TGTGCCAGCAGCTCCCCCTACGTGGAGGGCGATCAGCCCCAGCATTTT